Many counts were recorded for the clone carrying this T cell receptor beta chain. The antigen is undetermined. CDR3-region Arm-PCR and iRepertoire HTBI primers produced the TCR beta libraries. TCRdb re-derived calls from the multiplex PCR reads in MiXCR, one entry per CDR3 protein. Altogether 300,000 to 450,000 distinct CDR3 sequences are present, 15% to 17% being singletons, with the ten largest covering approximately 22%. This sample is drawn from a study of regulatory T cells in long-lasting Graves disease. Regarding the study as a whole: Sampling was limited to peripheral blood rather than thyroid tissue.

Time point: newly diagnosed GD, antithyroid drugs for less than 3 months. The TCR library was prepared using RNA isolated from PBMCs. Sequenced here: peripheral blood mononuclear cells (PBMCs), sampled at new diagnosis, from a patient treated with antithyroid drugs. This TCR came from a female donor with Graves disease.

DNA of the CDR3: TGTGCCAGCCTAGGGGGAGCGGAGACCCAGTACTTC. Translation: CASLGGAETQYF. V and J are TRBV28 and TRBJ2-5, with a tentative D call TRBD1 (6 bases). The CDR3 extends over 12 amino acids. Trimming took 8 bases from V and 5 from J, leaving 12 bases between them. Germline-derived CDR1 and CDR2 are MDHEN and SYDVKM.